The sequence of this T cell receptor (beta chain) was determined in a study of T cell repertoires in cytomegalovirus infection. Across the whole study: Used in the study were CMV epitopes, some recently identified and HLA-C-restricted, others well-studied and HLA-B-restricted. Both CMV infection and a matching HLA type were indicated by public TCR beta signatures.

This CDR3 has 17 amino acids. The germline CDR1 and CDR2 sequences are MNHNS and SASEGT. After removal of 0 bases from V and 4 bases from J, the junction contained 7 bases not matched to a gene. This clonotype appeared a few times. Antigen specificity is unknown. TCRdb recomputed calls from the reads with MiXCR, one row per CDR3 protein. The sample contains about 890,000 distinct CDR3 sequences, about a third of which appear only once. The sequence was collected from a human donor in good health (CMV status not recorded). Some clones in this sample may be carry-over from other donors' samples. The rearrangement links TRBV6-1 to TRBJ2-1; 9 bases align to TRBD1. The specimen comprised cultured CD8+ T cells from PBMCs, sampled from culture after CMV antigen stimulation. CDR3 region: CASSEAAQGAAYNEQFF. The CDR3 DNA is TGTGCCAGCAGTGAAGCGGCACAGGGGGCTGCTTACAATGAGCAGTTCTTC.